These 30 T cell receptor beta chains originate from one sample sequenced in a study of prognosis after radiotherapy for stage I lung cancer. Two rounds of multiplex PCR amplified TCR beta CDR3 from genomic DNA. Round one of PCR was performed, and it used primers specific to each TRBV and TRBJ gene. In TCRdb, the multiplex PCR reads were re-called with MiXCR into one record per CDR3 protein. Here the sample spans 31,000 or so distinct CDR3 sequences, around 48% being singletons. Sample: PBMCs, taken before or after stereotactic body radiation therapy (not recorded which). The receptor source for this set is a donor aged 50 or older with non-small cell lung cancer.

This clonotype occurred many times. This chain uses TRBV5-5 with TRBJ2-7; perhaps TRBD2 as D (7 bases). The CDR3 is 15 amino acids. Per germline, CDR1 SGHKS and CDR2 YYEKEE (reference sequence). V lost 4 bases and J lost 2, with 16 bases in between. The CDR3 DNA follows: TGTGCCAGCAGCCCGGGGGGCCGAAGCGCCTACGAGCAGTACTTC. It yields the protein CASSPGGRSAYEQYF.

This clonotype is deemed medium-sized. The J gene is TRBJ2-1, the V gene TRBV20-1; D tentatively reads TRBD1 or TRBD2 (6 bases each). The germline CDR1 and CDR2 sequences are DFQATT and SNEGSKA (reference sequence). The V end was cut by 6 bases, the J end by 4 bases, with 13 bases between. This CDR3 region has 13 residues. CDR3 bases: TGCAGTGCCCGAGGGGGACTTTACAATGAGCAGTTCTTC. Its translation is CSARGGLYNEQFF.

This clonotype was counted a few times. A far larger clone is one base from this, pointing to a likely read error. The chain recombines TRBV6-5 with TRBJ2-2; D unclear. From germline, CDR1 is MNHEY and CDR2 SVGAGI. Trimming removed 4 bases at V and 0 bases at J, with 9 bases between. CDR3 length: 15 amino acids. The CDR3 region has the DNA TGTGCCAGCAGTTGGCAGGAAACGAACACCGGGGAGCTGTTTTTT. This translates into CASSWQETNTGELFF.

V and J are TRBV6-2 or TRBV6-3 and TRBJ1-5; D not certain. Germline CDR1 and CDR2: MNHEY and SVGEGT. V gave up 3 bases and J gave up 11 bases, with 14 bases separating them. CDR3 length equals 13 residues. The chain's CDR3 is CASSYQWGETQHF. CDR3 nucleotide sequence: TGTGCCAGCAGTTATCAGTGGGGAGAGACCCAGCATTTT.

As regards this clonotype: A far larger clone is one base from this, pointing to a likely read error. The rearrangement joins TRBV20-1 to TRBJ2-1, with D perhaps TRBD2 (5 bases). There are 15 residues in the CDR3. Trimming removed 3 bases from V and 10 bases from J, with 22 bases in between. Per the germline V gene, CDR1 is DFQATT and CDR2 is SNEGSKA (reference sequence). The CDR3 coding sequence is TGCAGTGCTAGGGCGACCAGCGGACTCACCTACGAGCAGTTCTTC. Translated: CSARATSGLTYEQFF.

Concerning this clonotype: Relative to the germline gene, one junction end is altered; a read error may explain this. The rearrangement joins TRBV24-1 to TRBJ2-2; weak D call: TRBD2 (5 bases). Germline lookup yields CDR1 KGHDR and CDR2 SFDVKD. The CDR3 contains 15 residues. The CDR3 protein is CASICWDRAAGEPFF. The CDR3 DNA reads TGTGCCTCCATCTGCTGGGATAGGGCCGCCGGGGAGCCGTTTTTT.

This clonotype was recorded at least ten times. This rearrangement joins TRBV20-1 to TRBJ1-6; D uncertain. Germline V gene sequence: CDR1 DFQATT, CDR2 SNEGSKA (reference sequence). With 6 bases removed from V and 7 bases from J, the gap between germline ends came to 22 bases. The CDR3 is made up of 16 amino acids. This CDR3 reads CSAHKVGQGGNSPLHF. The CDR3 DNA follows: TGCAGTGCCCATAAGGTCGGTCAAGGAGGCAATTCACCCCTCCACTTT.

This clonotype was seen at least ten times. The rearrangement joins TRBV20-1 to TRBJ2-2, with 7 bases matching TRBD1. Germline trimming cut 0 bases from V and 5 bases from J; bases unmatched to any gene: 9. The germline V gene encodes CDR1 DFQATT and CDR2 SNEGSKA (reference sequence). The CDR3 contains 16 residues. The CDR3 sequence is CSARDSRQGGTGELFF. CDR3 sequence (DNA): TGCAGTGCTAGAGATTCCCGACAGGGTGGTACCGGGGAGCTGTTTTTT.

A word on this clonotype: This clone may be a read error of a much larger clone one base away. The chain is built from TRBV19 and TRBJ2-7; no clear D. There are 16 residues in the CDR3. V was trimmed by 8 bases and J by 3 bases, leaving 23 bases between them. Germline CDR1 is LNHDA and CDR2 is SQIVND (reference sequence). The CDR3 nucleotides are TGTGCCAGTGGTCAGACTCTACCAAGACTCCACTACGAGCAGTACTTC. It translates to CASGQTLPRLHYEQYF.

Regarding this clonotype: Given a far larger clone just one base away, this is likely a sequencing read error. This chain connects TRBV6-5 to TRBJ1-6, with D unresolved. Per the germline V gene, CDR1 is MNHEY and CDR2 is SVGAGI. The CDR3 loop spans 14 amino acids. The V and J ends lost 6 bases and 0 bases respectively, with 6 bases between them. In DNA, the CDR3 is TGTGCCAGCAGCCGACACTCCTATAATTCACCCCTCCACTTT. Translated: CASSRHSYNSPLHF.

About this clonotype itself: Mismatch with germline at one junction end may stem from a read error. The J gene is TRBJ2-6, the V gene TRBV6-2 or TRBV6-3; 10 nucleotides align to TRBD1. Per the germline V gene, CDR1 is MNHEY and CDR2 is SVGEGT. The CDR3 has 18 amino acids. This chain's CDR3 is CASSLPMTGGSVANVLTF. DNA of the CDR3: TGTGCCAGCAGCCTACCCATGACAGGGGGCTCTGTGGCCAACGTCCTGACTTTC.

Only one count was recorded for this clonotype. A far more abundant clone sits one base away, making this likely a read error. V gene TRBV6-2 or TRBV6-3 combines with J gene TRBJ1-5; D may be TRBD1 (6 bases). V was clipped by 2 bases and J by 8 bases, with 16 bases between them. Germline CDR1 reads MNHEY; CDR2 reads SVGEGT. The CDR3 loop spans 15 amino acids. The CDR3 sequence is CASSYGTQGNKPQHF. DNA for the CDR3: TGTGCCAGCAGTTACGGGACACAAGGGAATAAGCCCCAGCATTTT.

This clonotype was seen only a few times. This chain links TRBV28 with TRBJ2-4; weak D call: TRBD2 (6 bases). V was pared by 3 bases and J by 2 bases, with 11 bases between. The CDR3 covers 15 residues. Germline values: CDR1 MDHEN, CDR2 SYDVKM. CDR3 amino acids: CASSFPRGSKNIQYF. In DNA form, the CDR3 reads TGTGCCAGCAGTTTTCCCCGGGGGTCCAAAAACATTCAGTACTTC.

Concerning this clonotype itself: A read error is the likely source, as a far larger clone sits one nucleotide away. Because the CDR3 is missing its conserved closing phenylalanine or tryptophan, this is likely a read error. In DNA form, the CDR3 reads TGTGCCAGCAGTTACGAGGCTAGGTTCCACGAGCAGTACTTA. It encodes CASSYEARFHEQYL. This chain uses TRBV6-9 with TRBJ2-7; D is unclear. Germline values: CDR1 MNHGY, CDR2 SVAAGI. The V end was cut by 3 bases, the J end by 5 bases, with 14 bases between. The CDR3 consists of 14 residues.

V and J are TRBV6-1 and TRBJ2-1; D is ambiguous. Germline V gene sequence: CDR1 MNHNS, CDR2 SASEGT. The V and J ends lost 7 bases and 9 bases respectively, with 22 bases between them. The CDR3 length is 15 residues. Here the CDR3 reads CASMPRQASLGEQFF. The CDR3 DNA sequence: TGTGCCAGCATGCCCAGGCAAGCCTCCTTGGGTGAGCAGTTCTTC.

This clonotype was seen many times. The rearrangement links TRBV7-3 to TRBJ2-5, with D unresolved. The germline gives CDR1 SGHTA, CDR2 FQGTGA. V lost 5 bases and J 2 bases, leaving 15 bases between the germline ends. The CDR3 sequence is 15 residues long. CDR3 sequence reads: CASSPQGRGQETQYF. The DNA of the CDR3 is TGTGCCAGCAGCCCCCAAGGTCGAGGACAAGAGACCCAGTACTTC.

Many counts were recorded for this clonotype. The chain carries TRBV9 and TRBJ2-2, with 9 bases lining up with TRBD2. The CDR3 has 20 amino acids. V gave up 0 bases and J gave up 3 bases; unmatched junction bases: 15. Germline V gene sequence: CDR1 SGDLS, CDR2 YYNGEE. In DNA, the CDR3 is TGTGCCAGCAGCGTAGGCCCCCCCCGAGCTAGCGGGGAAGACACCGGGGAGCTGTTTTTT. This encodes CASSVGPPRASGEDTGELFF.

This clonotype was counted ten times or more. The rearrangement links TRBV28 to TRBJ2-7; no clear D gene. The V end was cut by 5 bases, the J end by 6 bases, with 14 bases between. CDR1 MDHEN and CDR2 SYDVKM come from the germline V gene. This CDR3 is 13 amino acids long. The CDR3 DNA reads as TGTGCCAGCAGTCCACTTTGGGGTGGCGAGCAGTACTTC. It yields the protein CASSPLWGGEQYF.

This clonotype appeared many times. V gene TRBV11-2 combines with J gene TRBJ2-5, with 7 bases matching TRBD2. V gave up 8 bases and J gave up 3 bases; unmatched junction bases: 6. CDR3 length: 13 residues. Per the germline V gene, CDR1 is SGHAT and CDR2 is FQNNGV. CDR3 loop: CASGEGPKETQYF. In DNA, the CDR3 is TGTGCCAGCGGGGAGGGGCCGAAAGAGACCCAGTACTTC.

This clonotype has a count of ten or more. This rearrangement joins TRBV5-6 to TRBJ2-7, with unresolved D. The CDR3 covers 12 residues. Trimming left V 4 bases short and J 3 bases short, with 8 bases between. Germline V gene lookup returns CDR1 SGHDT and CDR2 YYEEEE. CDR3 protein: CASSSIFYEQYF. For the CDR3, the DNA is TGTGCCAGCAGCAGCATTTTCTACGAGCAGTACTTC.

To note about this clonotype: This may stem from a read error, because a much larger clone lies one nucleotide away. CDR3 sequence reads: CASSYPAGGSEQFF. The CDR3, as DNA: TGTGCCAGCAGCTACCCAGCGGGGGGAAGTGAGCAGTTCTTC. This chain connects TRBV7-9 to TRBJ2-1; 9 bases line up with TRBD2. Germline trimming cut 4 bases from V and 9 bases from J; bases unmatched to any gene: 7. The CDR3 covers 14 residues. The germline V gene encodes CDR1 SEHNR and CDR2 FQNEAQ (reference sequence).

CDR3 protein: CASSLGYQETQYF. DNA for the CDR3: TGTGCCAGCAGCTTAGGGTACCAAGAGACCCAGTACTTC. V gene TRBV5-4 combines with J gene TRBJ2-5; D remains ambiguous. The CDR3 contains 13 residues. Germline loops: CDR1 SGHNT, CDR2 YYREEE (reference sequence). Trimming shortened V by 2 bases and J by 0 bases, and 5 bases separated the two germline ends.

The rearrangement joins TRBV12-3 or TRBV12-4 to TRBJ2-7; maybe TRBD2 (5 bases). The CDR3 runs 14 residues. Between the trimmed V and J ends, which lost 2 bases and 7 bases, there was a span of 15 bases. CDR3 DNA: TGTGCCAGCAGTTTATGGACTCCCTCTGGGGAGCAGTACTTC. Its translation is CASSLWTPSGEQYF.

This clonotype appeared many times. The J gene is TRBJ1-4, the V gene TRBV12-3 or TRBV12-4, with unresolved D. The CDR3 has 14 amino acids. V was shortened by 5 bases and J by 6 bases, with 13 bases between the two germline ends. In nucleotides, the CDR3 is TGTGCCAGCAGTCGCGGGCCAGGCGATGAAAAACTGTTTTTT. The encoded protein is CASSRGPGDEKLFF.

This clonotype was recorded at least ten times. The chain couples TRBV4-3 to TRBJ2-3; 9 bases are shared with TRBD2. V shed 0 bases and J 1 base; nucleotides not matched to a gene: 11. Germline assignment: CDR1 LGHNA and CDR2 YSLEER. The CDR3 has 19 residues. DNA of the CDR3: TGCGCCAGCAGCCAAGATCTTGTCGCGGCTAGCGGGGGCACAGATACGCAGTATTTT. Encoded protein: CASSQDLVAASGGTDTQYF.

As concerns this clonotype: A read error is likely here: a far larger clone is one base away. The CDR3 coding sequence is TGTGCCAGCAGCTTAGATAGCGGGGGAGATACGCAGTATTTT. Its protein is CASSLDSGGDTQYF. The V and J genes are TRBV14 and TRBJ2-3, with TRBD2 matching 9 bases. The CDR3 sequence is 14 residues long. CDR1 is SGHDN and CDR2 is FVKESK in the germline V gene. With 5 bases clipped from V and 5 bases from J, the junction kept 5 bases outside the gene matches.

This clonotype appeared a few times. The V gene is TRBV4-1, the J gene TRBJ2-1, with 7 bases matching TRBD2. Germline values: CDR1 MGHRA, CDR2 YSYEKL. CDR3 size: 16 residues. J gave up 9 bases and V 4 bases, and 15 bases lay outside the gene matches. The CDR3 bases are TGCGCCAGCAGCCGAGCCCTAGCGTGTACGGGGGGTGAGCAGTTCTTC. As protein: CASSRALACTGGEQFF.

This clonotype was picked up a small number of times. The genes are TRBV9 and TRBJ1-1, with no clear D. This CDR3 has 12 amino acids. V shed 3 bases and J shed 2 bases, with 5 bases lying between them. Germline-derived CDR1 and CDR2 are SGDLS and YYNGEE. The CDR3 sequence: CASSGSNTEAFF. The CDR3, as DNA: TGTGCCAGCAGCGGGAGCAACACTGAAGCTTTCTTT.

In the case of this clonotype: Since a far larger clone is one base different, this is likely a read error. The V gene is TRBV6-1, the J gene TRBJ2-5, with 7 bases fitting TRBD1. The CDR3 is 14 amino acids. The junction had 9 bases not matched to a gene; V was cut back by 6 bases and J by 5 bases. Germline assignment: CDR1 MNHNS and CDR2 SASEGT. The CDR3 bases are TGTGCCAGCAGAGGACAGGTTCGTGTGGAGACCCAGTACTTC. Amino acid sequence: CASRGQVRVETQYF.

This clonotype was observed a handful of times. This likely stems from a read error, as it lies one base from a far larger clone. This sequence joins TRBV6-2 or TRBV6-3 and TRBJ1-1; no clear D gene. V gave up 5 bases and J gave up 11 bases, with 18 bases separating them. CDR1 is MNHEY and CDR2 is SVGEGT in the germline V gene. CDR3 length: 13 residues. The CDR3 DNA follows: TGTGCCAGCAGTCCGGTGTCAATCCAGTTGGCTTTCTTT. As protein: CASSPVSIQLAFF.